What follows are 27 T cell receptor beta chains derived from one specimen sequenced in a study of blood T cell repertoires in COVID-19. Assay used: immunoSEQ multiplex PCR; TCRdb lists only in-frame clones, some missing. The sample shows roughly 250,000 clones, 87% of them seen only once. Sequences were obtained from PBMCs or T cells enriched from blood (not recorded which). The receptors derive from a woman in her thirties with acute COVID-19.

The chain uses TRBV30 and TRBJ2-1; 8 bases line up with TRBD2. Per the germline V gene, CDR1 is GTSNPN and CDR2 is SVGIG (reference sequence). V lost 4 bases, J lost 8 bases, and 13 bases stayed unmatched. There are 15 residues in the CDR3. CDR3: CAWTPGLAAIDEQFF. CDR3 coding DNA: TGTGCCTGGACTCCAGGACTAGCAGCGATAGATGAGCAGTTCTTC.

The rearrangement uses TRBV28 and TRBJ1-1, with 8 bases matching TRBD1. The CDR3 has 15 residues. Unmatched junction bases numbered 5, after V lost 5 bases and J lost 0 bases. In germline, CDR1 is MDHEN, CDR2 SYDVKM. In nucleotides, the CDR3 is TGTGCCAGCAGTCCCCAGGACAGGGTGAACACTGAAGCTTTCTTT. Amino acids: CASSPQDRVNTEAFF.

The table lists this clone with a count of one. V is TRBV6-5 and J is TRBJ1-2, with 8 bases lining up with TRBD1. The CDR3 consists of 13 residues. The ends lost 8 bases at V and 8 bases at J; junction bases unmatched: 10. Germline loops: CDR1 MNHEY, CDR2 SVGAGI. The chain's CDR3 is CASLKLGQGGYTF. CDR3 nucleotide sequence: TGTGCCAGCCTAAAGCTAGGACAGGGAGGCTACACCTTC.

The rearrangement joins TRBV11-2 to TRBJ2-7, with TRBD2 identical over 7 bases. J lost 6 bases, V lost 0 bases, and 5 bases had no gene match. Germline CDR1 SGHAT, CDR2 FQNNGV. The CDR3 consists of 14 residues. The CDR3 DNA reads as TGTGCCAGCAGCTTAGATCGGACTAGTAGCGAGCAGTACTTC. It specifies CASSLDRTSSEQYF.

This clone has only a few counts. This rearrangement joins TRBV7-2 to TRBJ2-3; 13 bases are a match to TRBD2. The V gene's germline CDR1 is SGHTA and CDR2 FQGNSA. The trim removed 2 bases at V and 9 bases at J, leaving 11 bases unmatched. The CDR3 covers 17 residues. The chain's CDR3 is CASSLISLLAGGDTQYF. The CDR3 DNA reads as TGTGCCAGCAGCTTAATCTCCTTACTAGCGGGAGGGGACACGCAGTATTTT.

The V call is TRBV7-9, the J call TRBJ1-4; 8 bases agree with TRBD1. The CDR3 sequence is 14 residues long. V shed 7 bases and J 8 bases; nucleotides not matched to a gene: 9. The V gene's germline CDR1 is SEHNR and CDR2 FQNEAQ (reference sequence). CDR3 residues: CASTGQGFGEKLFF. The DNA for the CDR3 is TGTGCCAGCACCGGACAGGGATTTGGAGAAAAACTGTTTTTT.

The chain couples TRBV9 to TRBJ2-5, with D unclear. The V and J ends lost 0 bases and 2 bases respectively, with 8 bases between them. Germline V gene lookup returns CDR1 SGDLS and CDR2 YYNGEE. The length of the CDR3 is 14 residues. CDR3 residues: CASSVDAFQETQYF. The CDR3, as DNA: TGTGCCAGCAGCGTAGATGCGTTTCAAGAGACCCAGTACTTC.

The sample holds one count of this clone. The rearrangement joins TRBV3-1 (or the pseudogene TRBV3-2) to TRBJ1-1; D unresolved. The CDR3 runs to 15 residues. With 0 bases removed from V and 9 bases from J, the gap between germline ends came to 17 bases. Germline V CDR1 and CDR2: LGHDT, YNNKEL (reference sequence). This chain's CDR3 is CASSQDRPETKKAFF. The CDR3 coding sequence is TGTGCCAGCAGCCAAGATCGCCCTGAGACAAAAAAAGCTTTCTTT.

The rearrangement joins TRBV4-1 to TRBJ2-7, with 7 bases identical to TRBD1. Germline-derived CDR1 and CDR2 are MGHRA and YSYEKL. V lost 3 bases, J lost 2 bases, and 10 bases stayed unmatched. CDR3 size: 16 residues. The CDR3 is CASSHATTGSTYEQYF. For the CDR3, the DNA is TGCGCCAGCAGCCATGCTACGACAGGGTCAACCTACGAGCAGTACTTC.

The chain links TRBV18 to TRBJ2-7; no clear D. Germline lookup yields CDR1 KGHSH and CDR2 LQKENI. V was cut by 1 base and J by 0 bases, with 4 bases left in between. The CDR3 contains 13 residues. Here the CDR3 reads CASSPRSSYEQYF. As DNA, the CDR3 is TGTGCCAGCTCACCACGTAGCTCCTACGAGCAGTACTTC. The full variable domain, with the rest looked up from reference TRBV18 and TRBJ2-7, is NAGVMQNPRHLVRRRGQEARLRCSPMKGHSHVYWYRQLPEEGLKFMVYLQKENIIDESGMPKERFSAEFPKEGPSILRIQQVVRGDSAAYFCASSPRSSYEQYFGPGTRLTVT.

The chain links TRBV13 to TRBJ2-3; D is ambiguous. The V gene's germline CDR1 is PRHDT and CDR2 FYEKMQ (reference sequence). The ends were cut back, 5 bases at V and 5 bases at J, with 8 bases in the middle. This CDR3 contains 12 residues. In DNA, the CDR3 is TGTGCCAGCAGCCCCGGCGGAGATACGCAGTATTTT. Protein: CASSPGGDTQYF.

The chain's CDR3 is CASSLGTSVVYNEQFF. The CDR3 coding sequence is TGTGCCAGCAGCTTAGGCACTAGCGTTGTATACAATGAGCAGTTCTTC. The chain is built from TRBV11-3 and TRBJ2-1; 7 bases agree with TRBD2. With 1 base clipped from V and 4 bases from J, the junction kept 7 bases outside the gene matches. The CDR3 has 16 amino acids. Per the germline V gene, CDR1 is SGHNT and CDR2 is YENEEA.

The CDR3 reads CASSPGTGVVSPQHF. CDR3 DNA: TGTGCCAGCAGCCCCGGGACAGGGGTAGTCAGTCCCCAGCATTTT. This chain connects TRBV7-9 to TRBJ1-5; 10 bases are a match to TRBD1. Germline trimming cut 5 bases from V and 10 bases from J; bases unmatched to any gene: 11. Germline-derived CDR1 and CDR2 are SEHNR and FQNEAQ (reference sequence). The CDR3 consists of 15 residues.

This clone was recorded only once. The J gene is TRBJ2-7, the V gene TRBV14; maybe TRBD2 (5 bases). This CDR3 region has 14 residues. Looked up from germline, CDR1 is SGHDN and CDR2 is FVKESK. V shed 3 bases and J shed 3 bases, with 12 bases lying between them. CDR3 coding DNA: TGTGCCAGCAGCCACCGCGGGCTCGTCTACGAGCAGTACTTC. Translated, it gives CASSHRGLVYEQYF.

The rearrangement links TRBV7-3 to TRBJ1-1; the match to TRBD1 covers 8 bases. The V segment lost 2 bases and the J segment 1 base; nucleotides outside the gene matches: 3. The CDR3 has 15 amino acids. CDR1 is SGHTA and CDR2 is FQGTGA in the germline V gene. The chain's CDR3 is CASSLFGQGNTEAFF. The CDR3, as DNA: TGTGCCAGCAGCTTATTTGGACAGGGGAACACTGAAGCTTTCTTT.

The DNA for the CDR3 is TGCAGCGTTGCTAAGCGGGGGAACTACAATGAGCAGTTCTTC. Translation gives CSVAKRGNYNEQFF. This chain uses TRBV29-1 with TRBJ2-1, with 8 bases aligning to TRBD2. The CDR3 has 14 amino acids. Trimming removed 4 bases from V and 3 bases from J; junction bases left unmatched: 5. Per germline, CDR1 SQVTM and CDR2 ANQGSEA.

This sequence joins TRBV5-5 and TRBJ2-1, with TRBD1 as a possible D gene (6 bases). Germline CDR1 reads SGHKS; CDR2 reads YYEKEE (reference sequence). Trimming shortened V by 5 bases and J by 3 bases, and 9 bases separated the two germline ends. The CDR3 loop spans 13 amino acids. In DNA, the CDR3 is TGTGCCAGCAGTGAGGGGGTCTACAATGAGCAGTTCTTC. Protein sequence: CASSEGVYNEQFF.

This clone was seen a single time. V usage is TRBV14 and J usage is TRBJ1-2; TRBD1 might be the D (5 bases). V lost 4 bases and J 5 bases, leaving 11 bases between the germline ends. This CDR3 contains 13 residues. The germline V gene encodes CDR1 SGHDN and CDR2 FVKESK. This CDR3 reads CASSLTGIYGYTF. CDR3 in DNA: TGTGCCAGCAGCCTCACAGGAATTTATGGCTACACCTTC.

The V call is TRBV28, the J call TRBJ1-6; 7 bases map to TRBD1. There are 15 residues in the CDR3. The germline V gene has CDR1 MDHEN and CDR2 SYDVKM. Trimming cost V 4 bases and J 7 bases; bases outside gene matches: 7. The CDR3 sequence is CASSSWTGSNSPLHF. The CDR3 DNA reads TGTGCCAGCAGTTCATGGACAGGATCCAATTCACCCCTCCACTTT.

The chain couples TRBV3-1 (or the pseudogene TRBV3-2) to TRBJ1-3; maybe TRBD1 (5 bases). CDR3 length: 15 residues. V lost 4 bases, J lost 4 bases, and 14 bases lay in between. Germline-derived CDR1 and CDR2 are LGHDT and YNNKEL (reference sequence). The CDR3 here is CASSRPAPGGNTIYF. Here the CDR3 DNA reads TGTGCCAGCAGCCGACCGGCCCCAGGGGGAAACACCATATATTTT.

The chain carries TRBV2 and TRBJ2-2, with TRBD2 matching 11 bases. Trimming at V came to 11 bases and at J to 1 base, leaving 15 bases not matched to a gene. The length of the CDR3 is 18 residues. CDR1 is SNHLY and CDR2 is FYNNEI in the germline V gene. CDR3: CAVKRAALAGGNTGELFF. The CDR3 bases are TGTGCCGTAAAGAGGGCCGCTCTAGCGGGAGGGAACACCGGGGAGCTGTTTTTT.

The J gene is TRBJ2-4, the V gene TRBV2, with 10 positions matching TRBD1. The V gene end was trimmed by 6 bases and the J gene end by 6 bases; junction bases not matched to a gene: 5. CDR3 size: 14 residues. The germline CDR1 and CDR2 sequences are SNHLY and FYNNEI. In DNA form, the CDR3 reads TGTGCCAGCAGCATGACAGGGGGCGTAAACATTCAGTACTTC. It yields the protein CASSMTGGVNIQYF. Full variable domain (missing parts from reference TRBV2 and TRBJ2-4): EPEVTQTPSHQVTQMGQEVILRCVPISNHLYFYWYRQILGQKVEFLVSFYNNEISEKSEIFDDQFSVERPDGSNFTLKIRSTKLEDSAMYFCASSMTGGVNIQYFGAGTRLSVL.

This clone was picked up one time. The rearrangement joins TRBV5-6 to TRBJ2-3, with 7 bases matching TRBD1. This CDR3 comprises 14 residues. V lost 4 bases, J lost 2 bases, and 4 bases stayed unmatched. Germline V gene lookup returns CDR1 SGHDT and CDR2 YYEEEE. CDR3 sequence: CASSPGTVTDTQYF. The CDR3 region has the DNA TGTGCCAGCAGCCCCGGGACAGTCACAGATACGCAGTATTTT.

The rearrangement uses TRBV28 and TRBJ1-4; D gene ambiguous. There are 15 residues in the CDR3. Trimming removed 2 bases from V and 4 bases from J, with 11 bases in between. Looked up from germline, CDR1 is MDHEN and CDR2 is SYDVKM. CDR3 nucleotides: TGTGCCAGCAGTTTAGTACGTGGGCTTAATGAAAAACTGTTTTTT. It translates to CASSLVRGLNEKLFF.

The chain carries TRBV6-6 and TRBJ2-5, with D tentatively TRBD2 (6 bases). The CDR3 runs to 14 residues. Germline V gene sequence: CDR1 MNHNY, CDR2 SVGAGI (reference sequence). The ends were cut back, 5 bases at V and 4 bases at J, with 14 bases in the middle. CDR3 in DNA: TGTGCCAGCAGTAACTACCAGGGAGGAGAGACCCAGTACTTC. Protein product: CASSNYQGGETQYF.

This sequence joins TRBV19 and TRBJ1-5; no clear D gene. This CDR3 has 16 amino acids. V lost 3 bases and J lost 2, with 14 bases in between. Per the germline V gene, CDR1 is LNHDA and CDR2 is SQIVND (reference sequence). CDR3 DNA: TGTGCCAGTAGTATGGAGTGGGTCCGGGGCAATCAGCCCCAGCATTTT. Residues: CASSMEWVRGNQPQHF.

The chain carries TRBV7-2 and TRBJ1-2; D not certain. CDR1 is SGHTA and CDR2 is FQGNSA in the germline V gene. The germline V and J ends were trimmed by 0 bases and 4 bases, with 15 bases remaining between them. This CDR3 spans 16 amino acids. Written as DNA, the CDR3 is TGTGCCAGCAGCTTAGCTATCCAGACCCGCGGCTATGGCTACACCTTC. It encodes CASSLAIQTRGYGYTF.